The entry below gives a single T cell receptor (beta chain) sequence along with its context. The sample belongs to a study of blood T cell repertoires in COVID-19. Whole-study context: Spain, Italy and the United States supplied samples that represented acute and convalescent COVID-19. Sources were T cells, B-cell-depleted T cells, or PBMCs; the material itself was cDNA or gDNA.

V lost 3 bases and J 0 bases, leaving 6 bases between the germline ends. CDR1 and CDR2 (germline): GTSNPN, SVGIG (reference sequence). This CDR3 has 13 amino acids. In the original processing: Amplification of reference gene primers provided the estimated nucleated cell counts. Assay: immunoSEQ multiplex PCR; the TCRdb copy retains only in-frame clones and omits some. The V and J calls and clone size are taken from that table; D and trimming were inferred from the DNA. There are roughly 200,000 clones in the sample; approximately 85% occur only once, and 11% lies in the top ten. The receptor was isolated from a human donor with active or convalescent COVID-19. The donor label of this sample is uncertain. J is TRBJ1-5 and V is TRBV30; D is unclear. The sample was peripheral blood. In nucleotides, the CDR3 is TGTGCCTGGAGCGGGTATAGCAATCAGCCCCAGCATTTT. This codes for CAWSGYSNQPQHF.